A single TCR beta chain is shown here with its context. Its antigen is currently not known. No base quality information exists; no much larger clone differs at one position. Genomic DNA was isolated from the sorted cells so that the TCRbeta CDR3 region could be sequenced. The immunoSEQ Assay was used to sequence the TCRbeta CDR3 regions. TCRdb obtained this table from immuneACCESS and retained in-frame rearrangements with V and J assigned. These tables miss some clones; where compared with another copy, unresolved V genes account for less than half of the shortfall, and the remainder is unexplained. This sample has approximately 14,000 clones in its table, and about 90% of those were observed once. The ten largest make up under 80% of the sample. This sample is drawn from a study of OX40 agonist ivuxolimab in advanced cancers. Broadly, across the study: Ivuxolimab was a fully human IgG2 agonistic monoclonal antibody targeting the costimulatory receptor OX40 (CD134). Partial responses were achieved by three dose-escalation patients, of whom one had hepatocellular carcinoma and two had cutaneous melanoma. Prior anti-PD-1, anti-PD-L1 or anti-CTLA-4 therapy was permitted, and checkpoint inhibitors had been received by roughly two fifths of dose-escalation patients. In the dose-escalation cohort, approximately 80% of patients were male, and the mean age was 60 years with a range of about 23 to 79. Peripheral TCRbeta sequencing aimed to test whether ivuxolimab altered TCR sequence diversity and caused clonal T-cell expansion. The paper describes the monotherapy dose-escalation part (N ≈ 52 patients) of the phase I trial of ivuxolimab. Intravenous ivuxolimab was administered to patients every 2 weeks at six dose levels: 0.01, 0.1, 0.3, 1.5, 3 and 10 mg/kg. Of the approximately 50 patients in dose escalation, some 20 had hepatocellular carcinoma, some 15 had melanoma, 9 had renal cell carcinoma and 9 had head and neck cancer.

Patients with a history of autoimmune disease or receiving systemic immunosuppression were excluded from the trial. Peripheral blood for TCR sequencing was drawn from every dose cohort at baseline, at cycle 4 day 1 and at cycle 7 day 1. Samples came from an open-label, multicenter, first-in-human phase I dose-escalation trial of ivuxolimab. Adults with locally advanced or metastatic melanoma, renal cell, hepatocellular, or head and neck squamous cell carcinoma were enrolled in the trial. Before TCR sequencing, CD4+ T cells and CD8+ T cells were sorted from peripheral blood as separate populations. Summary of the overall study and its limitations: After ivuxolimab, expanded clones were on average more numerous among CD8+ T cells than among CD4+ T cells. Antigen specificity was not determined for the clonally expanded peripheral T cells. In partial responders in the 0.1-3.0 mg/kg groups, normalized peripheral clonal expansion was found to be among the lowest, especially among CD8+ T cells. Low levels of normalized T-cell clonal expansion were also seen in some patients who did not respond. At doses from 0.1 to 3.0 mg/kg, clonal expansion was seen in both CD4+ and CD8+ blood T cells between baseline and week 6.

The TCR originated in an adult with an advanced solid tumor such as melanoma, head and neck, liver or kidney cancer. Here the sequenced sample was CD4+ or CD8+ T cells sorted from blood, taken in a trial of the OX40 agonist ivuxolimab.

The CDR3 protein sequence reads: CASSQAGTGVYNEQFF. The DNA sequence is as follows: TGTGCCAGCAGCCAAGCCGGGACAGGGGTCTACAATGAGCAGTTCTTC. Recombination connected TRBV14 to TRBJ2-1, with TRBD1 matching 10 junction bases. The germline V end is reduced by 1 base and the J end by 3 bases; junction bases left unmatched: 3. Taken from cysteine to phenylalanine, the CDR3 has 16 residues. Kept here is only the CDR3 DNA, which spans 48 bases and is read in frame from base 1. Taken from the germline V gene, the CDR1 and CDR2 loops are SGHDN and FVKESK.